Each of the 3 T cell receptor beta chains below was sequenced from the same sample in a study of a mutant IDH1 vaccine in newly diagnosed glioma. For these TCRs, the target antigens are not known. Time point indicated: week 35, safety follow-up. Vaccination used 300 ug of mutant IDH1 20-mer peptide per dose, with topical imiquimod. Profiled with immunoSEQ multiplex PCR; TCRdb holds only in-frame clones, not every one. This sample has about 32,000 clones, with around 84% found just once. Sequencing used PBMCs, obtained from a glioma patient whose treatment included an IDH1 peptide vaccine. The receptors come from a man aged 25 to 45 with glioma.

The rearrangement uses TRBV19 and TRBJ2-5; D possibly corresponds to TRBD1 (5 bases). Per germline, CDR1 LNHDA and CDR2 SQIVND (reference sequence). The CDR3 runs to 13 residues. V shed 0 bases and J shed 4 bases, with 6 bases lying between them. The CDR3 DNA sequence: TGTGCCAGTAGTATAGATCAGGGAGAGACCCAGTACTTC. It codes for CASSIDQGETQYF.

The chain recombines TRBV5-6 with TRBJ1-1, with D hard to call. CDR3 size: 13 residues. CDR1 and CDR2 (germline): SGHDT, YYEEEE. Trimming pared 2 bases from V and 9 bases from J, leaving 14 bases between. The CDR3 reads CASSLGNSGKAFF. For the CDR3, the DNA is TGTGCCAGCAGCTTAGGGAACAGCGGGAAAGCTTTCTTT.

This rearrangement joins TRBV7-6 to TRBJ1-3; D not resolved. This CDR3 is 14 amino acids long. Germline V lookup: CDR1 SGHVS, CDR2 FNYEAQ. With 5 bases removed from V and 0 bases from J, the gap between germline ends came to 8 bases. DNA for the CDR3: TGTGCCAGCAGCCCTCAGTTCTCTGGAAACACCATATATTTT. It specifies CASSPQFSGNTIYF.